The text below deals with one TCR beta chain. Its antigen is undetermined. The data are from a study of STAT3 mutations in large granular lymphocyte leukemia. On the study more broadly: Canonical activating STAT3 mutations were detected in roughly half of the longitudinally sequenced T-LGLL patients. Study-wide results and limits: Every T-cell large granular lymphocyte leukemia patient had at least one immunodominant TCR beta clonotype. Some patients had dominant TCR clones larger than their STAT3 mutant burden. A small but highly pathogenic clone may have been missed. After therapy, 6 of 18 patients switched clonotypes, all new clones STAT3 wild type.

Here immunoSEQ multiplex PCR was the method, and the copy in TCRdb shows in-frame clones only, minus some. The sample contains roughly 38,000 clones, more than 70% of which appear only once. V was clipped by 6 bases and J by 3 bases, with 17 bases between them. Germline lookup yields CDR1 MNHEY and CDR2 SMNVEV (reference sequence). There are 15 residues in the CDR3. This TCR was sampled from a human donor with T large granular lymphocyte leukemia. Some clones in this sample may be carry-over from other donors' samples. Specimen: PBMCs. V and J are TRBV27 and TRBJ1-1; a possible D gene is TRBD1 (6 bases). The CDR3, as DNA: TGTGCCAGCAGCGGGGGAACTGGGGGCGACACTGAAGCTTTCTTT. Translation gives CASSGGTGGDTEAFF.